The 25 T cell receptor beta chains listed next were all sequenced from one sample in a study of shared clonotypes between healthy human individuals. This table comes from immunoSEQ multiplex PCR, and its TCRdb copy is limited to in-frame clones, with some not included. The data show roughly 2.2 million clones, with approximately 90% seen just once and 0.37% held by the top ten. Sequencing used naive CD4+ T cells from PBMCs. This sample's subset: CD45RA+ positively selected. The receptor source for this set is a man aged 18-30 years in good health. Some clones in this sample may be carry-over from other donors' samples.

This clone was seen only once. The genes are TRBV10-2 and TRBJ1-4; D call uncertain. CDR3 size: 13 residues. The germline V and J ends were trimmed by 3 bases and 5 bases, with 7 bases remaining between them. Germline CDR1 is WSHSY and CDR2 is SAAADI. CDR3 in amino acids: CASSERRNEKLFF. Here the CDR3 DNA reads TGCGCCAGCAGTGAACGCAGAAATGAAAAACTGTTTTTT.

This chain joins TRBV18 and TRBJ2-3; 10 bases fit TRBD2. CDR1 and CDR2 from the germline V gene are KGHSH and LQKENI. The CDR3 is 16 amino acids. The V gene end was trimmed by 3 bases and the J gene end by 10 bases; junction bases not matched to a gene: 13. CDR3 sequence (DNA): TGTGCCAGCTCACCGAGGCCAGCGGGGGGGTCGGCGGCGCAGTATTTT. Translating gives CASSPRPAGGSAAQYF.

The chain has TRBV7-3 and TRBJ2-3, with unresolved D. The V and J ends lost 7 bases and 4 bases respectively, with 9 bases between them. Germline V CDR1 and CDR2: SGHTA, FQGTGA. This CDR3 is 12 amino acids long. CDR3 in amino acids: CASNDGADTQYF. The CDR3 DNA is TGTGCCAGCAATGATGGGGCAGATACGCAGTATTTT.

The V call is TRBV2, the J call TRBJ2-5; maybe TRBD1 (6 bases). The CDR3 covers 14 residues. Trimming cost V 7 bases and J 1 base, with 13 bases left between them. CDR1 and CDR2 from the germline V gene are SNHLY and FYNNEI. The CDR3 sequence: CASTKQGSQETQYF. The CDR3 bases are TGTGCCAGCACCAAACAGGGATCCCAAGAGACCCAGTACTTC.

The genes are TRBV9 and TRBJ2-2; D remains unclear. V lost 0 bases, J lost 6 bases, and 6 bases lay in between. Looked up from germline, CDR1 is SGDLS and CDR2 is YYNGEE. The CDR3 length is 13 residues. CDR3 sequence reads: CASSVASSGELFF. CDR3 sequence (DNA): TGTGCCAGCAGCGTAGCTTCTTCCGGGGAGCTGTTTTTT.

V gene TRBV25-1 combines with J gene TRBJ1-1; D is uncertain. Germline CDR1 is MGHDK and CDR2 is SYGVNS. V gave up 3 bases and J gave up 3 bases, with 11 bases separating them. CDR3 size: 14 residues. The CDR3 loop reads CASSEHGFYTEAFF. The CDR3 region has the DNA TGTGCCAGCAGTGAGCACGGTTTCTACACTGAAGCTTTCTTT.

The J gene is TRBJ2-1, the V gene TRBV25-1; 11 nucleotides agree with TRBD2. V lost 5 bases, J lost 9 bases, and 15 bases stayed unmatched. Germline assignment: CDR1 MGHDK and CDR2 SYGVNS. The CDR3 consists of 17 residues. CDR3 sequence: CASSPVILAGDSGEQFF. The CDR3 DNA follows: TGTGCCAGCAGTCCTGTAATACTAGCGGGAGATTCGGGTGAGCAGTTCTTC.

This clone was detected a few times. The chain combines TRBV28 with TRBJ1-5; D perhaps matches TRBD1 (6 bases). CDR1 is MDHEN, CDR2 SYDVKM, per germline. CDR3 length equals 13 residues. V was trimmed by 5 bases and J by 6 bases, leaving 11 bases between them. This CDR3 is CASSPSGVQPQHF. CDR3 DNA sequence: TGTGCCAGCAGTCCCTCAGGGGTTCAGCCCCAGCATTTT.

DNA of the CDR3: TGCGCCAGCAGCTTGGCCTTCCAACAGTACTATGGCTACACCTTC. Translated: CASSLAFQQYYGYTF. The chain has TRBV5-1 and TRBJ1-2; no firm D call. The germline V gene encodes CDR1 SGHRS and CDR2 YFSETQ. This CDR3 comprises 15 residues. Trimming removed 0 bases at V and 3 bases at J, with 12 bases between.

A remark on this clone: Other DNA sequences in the sample encode the same CDR3. The genes are TRBV4-3 and TRBJ1-3; 7 nucleotides align to TRBD1. The CDR3 length is 15 residues. V trimming: 0 bases; J trimming: 2 bases; junction bases outside the gene matches: 1. Looked up from germline, CDR1 is LGHNA and CDR2 is YSLEER. The CDR3 bases are TGCGCCAGCAGCCAAGACAGGGGGGCTGGAAACACCATATATTTT. This codes for CASSQDRGAGNTIYF.

The chain employs TRBV25-1 and TRBJ2-7; TRBD1 aligns across 9 bases. The CDR3 totals 14 residues. Germline V gene lookup returns CDR1 MGHDK and CDR2 SYGVNS. Germline trimming cut 5 bases from V and 6 bases from J; bases unmatched to any gene: 8. The CDR3 reads CASSSRTGALEQYF. The CDR3 DNA sequence: TGTGCCAGCAGTTCCAGGACAGGGGCTCTCGAGCAGTACTTC.

The chain is built from TRBV7-2 and TRBJ2-3, with D tentatively TRBD2 (5 bases). Trimming pared 0 bases from V and 7 bases from J, leaving 11 bases between. There are 14 residues in the CDR3. Germline V gives CDR1 SGHTA, CDR2 FQGNSA. The CDR3 nucleotides are TGTGCCAGCAGCTTAGCAGCGGCGGATCATACGCAGTATTTT. Translating gives CASSLAAADHTQYF.

The chain couples TRBV2 to TRBJ1-1; tentatively, D is TRBD1 (6 bases). Germline V gives CDR1 SNHLY, CDR2 FYNNEI. CDR3 length: 13 amino acids. V was trimmed by 7 bases and J by 7 bases, leaving 16 bases between them. The CDR3 is CASTQDGTLEAFF. In nucleotides, the CDR3 is TGTGCCAGCACACAGGACGGGACACTTGAAGCTTTCTTT.

This clone was seen a single time. This rearrangement joins TRBV2 to TRBJ2-5, with no clear D. The ends were cut back, 4 bases at V and 10 bases at J, with 16 bases in the middle. Germline-derived CDR1 and CDR2 are SNHLY and FYNNEI. This CDR3 is 13 amino acids long. This CDR3 is CASSGSIRLGQYF. The CDR3 DNA sequence: TGTGCCAGCAGTGGTTCGATCCGCCTTGGCCAGTACTTC.

J is TRBJ2-7 and V is TRBV29-1; D not resolved. Germline V CDR1 and CDR2: SQVTM, ANQGSEA. The CDR3 consists of 13 residues. Trimming pared 5 bases from V and 5 bases from J, leaving 16 bases between. The CDR3 loop reads CSVRQVLGNEQYF. The DNA of the CDR3 is TGCAGCGTTCGCCAGGTTCTCGGCAACGAGCAGTACTTC.

The rearrangement joins TRBV5-4 to TRBJ2-2; the match to TRBD1 covers 8 bases. Germline-derived CDR1 and CDR2 are SGHNT and YYREEE (reference sequence). J lost 1 base, V lost 4 bases, and 6 bases had no gene match. The CDR3 loop spans 16 amino acids. As DNA, the CDR3 is TGTGCCAGCAGCCTATGGACAGGGAAGAACACCGGGGAGCTGTTTTTT. It translates to CASSLWTGKNTGELFF.

The chain has TRBV6-1 and TRBJ1-2, with D hard to call. The V gene lost 6 bases and the J gene lost 4 bases, with 12 bases spanning the gap. The germline V gene has CDR1 MNHNS and CDR2 SASEGT. This CDR3 comprises 13 residues. For the CDR3, the DNA is TGTGCCAGCAGCAGGACCGCCTCCTATGGCTACACCTTC. Protein product: CASSRTASYGYTF.

This sequence joins TRBV19 and TRBJ2-5; 8 nucleotides match TRBD1. CDR3 size: 14 residues. V lost 4 bases to trimming and J lost 5 bases; unmatched junction nucleotides: 6. The V gene's germline CDR1 is LNHDA and CDR2 SQIVND (reference sequence). CDR3 in amino acids: CASSTGRGLETQYF. CDR3 DNA sequence: TGTGCCAGTAGTACCGGCAGGGGGCTGGAGACCCAGTACTTC.

The chain has TRBV7-2 and TRBJ2-7, with D perhaps given as TRBD1 or TRBD2 (6 bases each). Trimming cost V 0 bases and J 0 bases, with 12 bases left between them. Germline CDR1 SGHTA, CDR2 FQGNSA. The CDR3 is made up of 16 amino acids. For the CDR3, the DNA is TGTGCCAGCAGCTTAGCGGGGGGCCTGAGCTCCTACGAGCAGTACTTC. This codes for CASSLAGGLSSYEQYF.

The genes are TRBV28 and TRBJ2-3, with a tentative D call TRBD1 (6 bases). The germline V gene has CDR1 MDHEN and CDR2 SYDVKM. V was pared by 7 bases and J by 3 bases, with 14 bases between. The CDR3 covers 14 residues. In DNA, the CDR3 is TGTGCCAGCATCTCATCCAGGGGTACAGATACGCAGTATTTT. Translation gives CASISSRGTDTQYF.

V is TRBV5-1 and J is TRBJ2-2; D remains ambiguous. V was pared by 4 bases and J by 6 bases, with 13 bases between. The CDR3 consists of 14 residues. The germline gives CDR1 SGHRS, CDR2 YFSETQ. CDR3 sequence reads: CASSTMLVPGELFF. Here the CDR3 DNA reads TGCGCCAGCAGCACCATGCTAGTTCCCGGGGAGCTGTTTTTT.

V and J are TRBV9 and TRBJ2-1; 14 bases are shared with TRBD2. The CDR3 is 15 residues long. Germline assignment: CDR1 SGDLS and CDR2 YYNGEE. The V gene end was trimmed by 5 bases and the J gene end by 8 bases; junction bases not matched to a gene: 6. CDR3 residues: CASSRLAGGLDEQFF. CDR3 DNA: TGTGCCAGCAGTCGACTAGCGGGAGGGTTGGATGAGCAGTTCTTC.

The rearrangement links TRBV28 to TRBJ1-6; 9 bases fit TRBD1. The J segment lost 9 bases and the V segment lost 6 bases, leaving 6 bases of the junction unmatched. Germline assignment: CDR1 MDHEN and CDR2 SYDVKM. The CDR3 consists of 14 residues. In DNA, the CDR3 is TGTGCCAGCAGGCCGGGACAGGGAGGTTCACCCCTCCACTTT. This codes for CASRPGQGGSPLHF. The variable domain in full, with the rest retrieved from reference TRBV28 and TRBJ1-6, is DVKVTQSSRYLVKRTGEKVFLECVQDMDHENMFWYRQDPGLGLRLIYFSYDVKMKEKGDIPEGYSVSREKKERFSLILESASTNQTSMYLCASRPGQGGSPLHFGNGTRLTVT.

This clone is a singleton in its sample. The V and J genes are TRBV5-1 and TRBJ1-1; 7 nucleotides line up with TRBD1. Germline V gene sequence: CDR1 SGHRS, CDR2 YFSETQ. The CDR3 is made up of 15 amino acids. V trimming: 2 bases; J trimming: 3 bases; junction bases outside the gene matches: 7. The CDR3 here is CASSLETGTYTEAFF. The CDR3 bases are TGCGCCAGCAGCTTAGAGACAGGGACCTACACTGAAGCTTTCTTT.

The rearrangement uses TRBV7-9 and TRBJ2-7; tentatively, D is TRBD1 or TRBD2 (6 bases each). Trimming took 1 base from V and 9 from J, leaving 10 bases between them. The CDR3 spans 12 residues. Germline V gene sequence: CDR1 SEHNR, CDR2 FQNEAQ (reference sequence). The CDR3 sequence is CASSLEGGRQYF. In DNA, the CDR3 is TGTGCCAGCAGCTTAGAGGGGGGACGGCAGTACTTC.